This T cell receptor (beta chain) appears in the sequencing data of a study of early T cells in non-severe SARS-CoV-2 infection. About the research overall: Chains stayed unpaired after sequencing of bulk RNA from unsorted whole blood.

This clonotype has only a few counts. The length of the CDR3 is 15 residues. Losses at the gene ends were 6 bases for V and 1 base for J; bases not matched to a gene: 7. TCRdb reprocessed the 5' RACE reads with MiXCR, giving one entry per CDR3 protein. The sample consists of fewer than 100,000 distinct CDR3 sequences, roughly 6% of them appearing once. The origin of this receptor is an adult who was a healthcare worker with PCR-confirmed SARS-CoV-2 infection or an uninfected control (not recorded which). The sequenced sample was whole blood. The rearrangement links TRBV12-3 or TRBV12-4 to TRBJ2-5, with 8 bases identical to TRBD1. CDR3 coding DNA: TGTGCCAGCAGACGACAGGGGATGCTCCAAGAGACCCAGTACTTC. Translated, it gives CASRRQGMLQETQYF.